The rows below give T cell receptor beta chains drawn from one sample of a study of T-cell memory formation after mild COVID-19. TCRdb re-called the 5' RACE reads with MiXCR, one entry per CDR3 protein. The sample carries 470,000 or so distinct CDR3 sequences, 20% to 30% recorded once. The specimen was PBMCs or a T cell subset sorted from them (not recorded which). Receptors were obtained from an adult woman who had mild COVID-19 (a few samples of this study predate the infection). Cell type and time point are not known. Each CDR3 is given with its conserved first and last residue. The order of the fields is CDR3 length, J gene, D gene, V gene, clone size, CDR3 protein, CDR3 DNA. D genes are given only for firm matches. Clone size is shown for a subset of rows, as once, few, many or a class of expanded clone.

>15|TRBJ2-3|-|TRBV12-3/TRBV12-4|-
CASSRETGYADTQYF
TGTGCCAGCAGTCGGGAAACAGGGTATGCAGATACGCAGTATTTT
>19|TRBJ1-1|-|TRBV5-4|few
CASSSLGGARAAWNTEAFF
TGTGCCAGCAGCTCGTTGGGGGGAGCAAGGGCTGCATGGAACACTGAAGCTTTCTTT
>15|TRBJ2-3|-|TRBV7-6|many
CASSPRTASTDTQYF
TGTGCCAGCAGCCCGCGGACGGCTAGCACAGATACGCAGTATTTT
>14|TRBJ2-7|TRBD1|TRBV5-6|few
CASSGDREDYEQYF
TGTGCCAGCAGCGGGGACAGGGAGGACTACGAGCAGTACTTC
>16|TRBJ1-2|TRBD1|TRBV7-2|once
CASSLYVTGDGYGYTF
TGTGCCAGCAGCTTATATGTAACAGGGGACGGCTATGGCTACACCTTC
>14|TRBJ2-5|-|TRBV5-1|-
CASSLLSGTETQYF
TGCGCCAGCAGCTTGTTATCAGGGACTGAGACCCAGTACTTC
>16|TRBJ2-5|-|TRBV7-6|few
CASSLESPGVQETQYF
TGTGCCAGCAGCTTAGAGAGCCCGGGAGTGCAGGAGACCCAGTACTTC
>13|TRBJ2-1|-|TRBV7-7|-
CASSSAKYDEQFF
TGTGCTAGCAGCTCGGCTAAATACGATGAGCAGTTCTTC
>15|TRBJ2-3|-|TRBV6-1|few
CASSEGRAPLHTQYF
TGTGCCAGCAGTGAGGGCAGGGCCCCTCTTCATACGCAGTATTTT
>18|TRBJ2-3|TRBD2|TRBV2|-
CASTVGLAGSSSTDTQYF
TGTGCCAGCACCGTGGGACTAGCGGGGTCCTCTAGCACAGATACGCAGTATTTT
>13|TRBJ1-1|-|TRBV30|few
CAWSVSPGGLAFF
TGTGCCTGGAGTGTAAGTCCTGGTGGTTTGGCTTTCTTT
>19|TRBJ2-4|-|TRBV21-1|many
CASRAGTSGRVYAKNIQYF
TGTGCCAGCAGGGCCGGGACTAGCGGGAGAGTTTACGCCAAAAACATTCAGTACTTC
>16|TRBJ2-2|TRBD1|TRBV24-1|few
CATSDFDPGTVGELFF
TGTGCCACCAGTGACTTTGATCCCGGGACAGTTGGGGAGCTGTTTTTT
>13|TRBJ2-7|TRBD1|TRBV30|few
CAGTGTGKYEQYF
TGTGCCGGTACCGGGACAGGGAAGTACGAGCAGTACTTC
>16|TRBJ2-3|TRBD2|TRBV12-3/TRBV12-4|-
CASSLGAGGGTDTQYF
TGTGCCAGCAGTTTGGGAGCGGGAGGGGGCACAGATACGCAGTATTTT
>14|TRBJ1-5|-|TRBV18|few
CASSPTGYYQPQHF
TGTGCCAGCTCCCCCACAGGGTACTATCAGCCCCAGCATTTT
>13|TRBJ1-1|TRBD1|TRBV7-3|many
CASSGTANTEAFF
TGTGCCAGCAGCGGGACAGCGAACACTGAAGCTTTCTTT
>16|TRBJ1-3|-|TRBV5-1|-
CASSFAMGTSGNTIYF
TGCGCCAGCAGCTTTGCAATGGGAACCTCTGGAAACACCATATATTTT
>16|TRBJ2-7|-|TRBV13|few
CASSFNDRGGRDEQYF
TGTGCCAGCAGCTTCAATGACAGGGGAGGGCGGGACGAGCAGTACTTC
>15|TRBJ1-1|-|TRBV5-1|-
CASSLVEGMNTEAFF
TGCGCCAGCAGCTTGGTGGAGGGTATGAACACTGAAGCTTTCTTT
>14|TRBJ2-1|-|TRBV6-1|few
CASRTAGSYNEQFF
TGTGCCAGCAGGACGGCGGGATCCTACAATGAGCAGTTCTTC
>14|TRBJ2-2|-|TRBV7-3|few
CASSQQGLGGELFF
TGTGCCAGCAGCCAACAGGGTTTGGGCGGGGAGCTGTTTTTT
>12|TRBJ1-1|TRBD1|TRBV19|-
CASTPQGTSAFF
TGTGCCAGTACACCACAGGGGACGTCGGCTTTCTTT
>16|TRBJ2-5|TRBD1|TRBV24-1|-
CATSAGTVTYQETQYF
TGTGCCACCAGTGCCGGGACAGTCACGTACCAAGAGACCCAGTACTTC
>13|TRBJ2-7|-|TRBV20-1|-
CSARDLGGHEQYF
TGCAGTGCTAGAGATCTCGGCGGACACGAGCAGTACTTC
>15|TRBJ1-5|TRBD1|TRBV6-1|few
CASRATGAMTQPQHF
TGTGCCAGCAGGGCCACAGGGGCGATGACTCAGCCCCAGCATTTT
>14|TRBJ2-3|-|TRBV7-9|few
CASSLDGGGDTQYF
TGTGCCAGCAGCTTGGACGGGGGTGGAGATACGCAGTATTTT
>15|TRBJ2-2|TRBD2|TRBV19|-
CASRSSGANTGELFF
TGTGCCAGTCGCTCTAGCGGGGCCAACACCGGGGAGCTGTTTTTT
>13|TRBJ1-2|-|TRBV6-4|many
CATRQPGGYGYTF
TGTGCCACCCGACAGCCCGGCGGCTATGGCTACACCTTC
>18|TRBJ1-3|-|TRBV6-5|-
CASSKRQVYPGGGNTIYF
TGTGCCAGCAGCAAGCGGCAGGTCTATCCCGGTGGTGGAAACACCATATATTTT
>18|TRBJ2-3|-|TRBV20-1|few
CSARLGSGGRKGTDTQYF
TGCAGTGCTAGACTTGGGAGTGGAGGGAGGAAAGGCACAGATACGCAGTATTTT